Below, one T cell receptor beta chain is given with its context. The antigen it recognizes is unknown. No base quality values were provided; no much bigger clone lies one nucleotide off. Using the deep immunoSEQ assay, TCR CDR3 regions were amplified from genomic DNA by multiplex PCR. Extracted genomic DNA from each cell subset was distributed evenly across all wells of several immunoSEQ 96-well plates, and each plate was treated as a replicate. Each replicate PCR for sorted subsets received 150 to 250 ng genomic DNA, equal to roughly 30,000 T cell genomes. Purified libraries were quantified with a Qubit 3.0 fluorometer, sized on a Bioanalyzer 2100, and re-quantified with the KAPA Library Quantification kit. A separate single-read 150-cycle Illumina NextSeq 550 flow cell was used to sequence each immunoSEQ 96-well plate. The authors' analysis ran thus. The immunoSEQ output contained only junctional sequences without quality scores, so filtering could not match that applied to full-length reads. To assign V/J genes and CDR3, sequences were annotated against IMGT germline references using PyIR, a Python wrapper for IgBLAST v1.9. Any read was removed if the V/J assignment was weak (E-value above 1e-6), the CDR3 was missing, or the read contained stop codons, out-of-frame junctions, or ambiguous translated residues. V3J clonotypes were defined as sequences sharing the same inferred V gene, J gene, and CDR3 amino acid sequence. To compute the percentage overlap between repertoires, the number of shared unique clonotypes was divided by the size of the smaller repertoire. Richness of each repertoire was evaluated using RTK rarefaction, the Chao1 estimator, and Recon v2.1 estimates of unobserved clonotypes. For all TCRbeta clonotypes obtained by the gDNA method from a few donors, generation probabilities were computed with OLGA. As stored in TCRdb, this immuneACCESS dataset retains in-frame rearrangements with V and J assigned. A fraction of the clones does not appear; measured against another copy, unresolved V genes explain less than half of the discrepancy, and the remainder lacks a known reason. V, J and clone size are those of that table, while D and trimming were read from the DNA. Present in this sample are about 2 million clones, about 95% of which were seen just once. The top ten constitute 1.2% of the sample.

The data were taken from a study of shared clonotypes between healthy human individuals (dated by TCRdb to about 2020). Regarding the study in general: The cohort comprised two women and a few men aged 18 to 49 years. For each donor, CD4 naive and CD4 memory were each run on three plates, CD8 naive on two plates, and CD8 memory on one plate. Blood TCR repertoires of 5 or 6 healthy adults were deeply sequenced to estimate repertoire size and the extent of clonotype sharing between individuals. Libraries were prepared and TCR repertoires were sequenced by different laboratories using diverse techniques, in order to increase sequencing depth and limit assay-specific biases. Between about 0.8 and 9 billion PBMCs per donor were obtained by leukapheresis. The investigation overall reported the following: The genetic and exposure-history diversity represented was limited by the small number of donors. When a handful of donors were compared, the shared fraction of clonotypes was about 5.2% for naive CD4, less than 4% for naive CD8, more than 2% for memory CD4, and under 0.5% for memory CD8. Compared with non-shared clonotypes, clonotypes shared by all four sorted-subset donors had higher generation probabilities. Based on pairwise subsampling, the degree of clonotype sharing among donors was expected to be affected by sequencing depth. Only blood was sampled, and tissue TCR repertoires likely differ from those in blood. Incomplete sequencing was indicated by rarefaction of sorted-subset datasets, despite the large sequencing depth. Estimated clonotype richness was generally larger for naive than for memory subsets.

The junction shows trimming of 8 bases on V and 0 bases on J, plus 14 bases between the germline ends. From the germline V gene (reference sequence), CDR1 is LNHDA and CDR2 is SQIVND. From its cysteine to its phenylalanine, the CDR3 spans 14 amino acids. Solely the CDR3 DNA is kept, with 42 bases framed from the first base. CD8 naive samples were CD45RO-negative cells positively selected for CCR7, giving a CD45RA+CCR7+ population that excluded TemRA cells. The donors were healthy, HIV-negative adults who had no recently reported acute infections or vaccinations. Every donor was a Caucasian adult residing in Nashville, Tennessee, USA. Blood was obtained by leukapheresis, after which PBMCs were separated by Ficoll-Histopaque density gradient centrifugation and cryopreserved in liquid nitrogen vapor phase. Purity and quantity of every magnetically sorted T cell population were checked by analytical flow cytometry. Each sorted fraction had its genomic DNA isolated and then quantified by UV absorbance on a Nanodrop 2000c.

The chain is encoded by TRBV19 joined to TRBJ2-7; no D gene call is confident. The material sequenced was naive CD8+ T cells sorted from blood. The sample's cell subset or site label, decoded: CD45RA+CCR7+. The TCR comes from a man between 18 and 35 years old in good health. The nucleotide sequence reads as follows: TGTGCCAGTTCTTGGCGAATGAACTCCTACGAGCAGTACTTC. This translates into CASSWRMNSYEQYF.